A single sample gave rise to the 13 T cell receptor beta chains below, sequenced in a study of blood T cells in healthy people across ages. Then a second PCR, running about 6 to 12 cycles, was carried out with a sample-barcoded 5' primer and a J-beta primer mix. One entry per CDR3 protein results from TCRdb running MiXCR on the 5' RACE reads. The table lists about 900,000 distinct CDR3 sequences, approximately 49% of them singletons. Sequenced: blood. The receptors shown here come from a man younger than 40 in good health.

This clonotype was counted ten times or more. The chain links TRBV6-5 to TRBJ2-1; TRBD2 agrees at 10 bases. Germline CDR1 and CDR2: MNHEY and SVGAGI. The V gene end was trimmed by 6 bases and the J gene end by 2 bases; junction bases not matched to a gene: 4. The CDR3 covers 15 residues. The CDR3 nucleotides read TGTGCCAGCAGCCCAGCGGGGGGGGCCTACAATGAGCAGTTCTTC. This gives the protein CASSPAGGAYNEQFF.

This clonotype was observed a few times. The chain has TRBV27 and TRBJ1-6; D unresolved. Trimming stripped 0 bases from V and 8 bases from J, with 8 bases between. Germline values: CDR1 MNHEY, CDR2 SMNVEV (reference sequence). CDR3 length equals 14 residues. The CDR3: CASSLSGNHSPLHF. The CDR3 coding sequence is TGTGCCAGCAGTTTATCAGGAAATCATTCACCCCTCCACTTT.

This clonotype was detected once. The CDR3 region has the DNA TGCAGCGGAAATACAGGGACCGGGGAGCTGTTTTTT. It translates to CSGNTGTGELFF. The chain has TRBV29-1 and TRBJ2-2, with a tentative D call TRBD1 (6 bases). This CDR3 contains 12 residues. V lost 7 bases and J lost 5, with 11 bases in between. Germline V gene data show CDR1 as SQVTM and CDR2 as ANQGSEA.

The chain has TRBV12-3 or TRBV12-4 and TRBJ1-5; D call uncertain. Trimming took 5 bases from V and 3 from J, leaving 11 bases between them. This CDR3 has 14 amino acids. CDR3 in amino acids: CASSTARFNQPQHF. CDR3 in DNA: TGTGCCAGCAGTACAGCTCGATTCAATCAGCCCCAGCATTTT.

The genes are TRBV7-9 and TRBJ1-4, with D possibly TRBD1 on 6 matching bases. Trimming took 3 bases from V and 8 from J, leaving 19 bases between them. Germline-derived CDR1 and CDR2 are SEHNR and FQNEAQ (reference sequence). CDR3 size: 16 residues. The CDR3 DNA sequence: TGTGCCAGCAGCTTTCTCGGACTGGCAACAGGGGAAAAACTGTTTTTT. This codes for CASSFLGLATGEKLFF. The whole variable domain, filled in from reference TRBV7-9 and TRBJ1-4, reads DTGVSQNPRHKITKRGQNVTFRCDPISEHNRLYWYRQTLGQGPEFLTYFQNEAQLEKSRLLSDRFSAERPKGSFSTLEIQRTEQGDSAMYLCASSFLGLATGEKLFFGSGTQLSVL.

This clonotype was seen just once. The V gene is TRBV5-1, the J gene TRBJ1-1; D might be TRBD1 (6 bases). The germline V gene encodes CDR1 SGHRS and CDR2 YFSETQ. V gave up 7 bases and J gave up 4 bases, with 17 bases separating them. The CDR3 sequence is 14 residues long. As DNA, the CDR3 is TGCGCCAGCCGACAACAGGGAGATGGCACTGAAGCTTTCTTT. Translating gives CASRQQGDGTEAFF.

CDR3 in amino acids: CASTQRHAHGYTF. The CDR3 DNA reads as TGTGCCAGCACCCAACGTCATGCCCATGGCTACACCTTC. This rearrangement joins TRBV6-1 to TRBJ1-2; D not resolved. This CDR3 comprises 13 residues. Germline V CDR1 and CDR2: MNHNS, SASEGT. The V end lost 7 bases, the J end lost 6 bases, and 15 bases lay between the germline ends.

There are a few counts of this clonotype. The gene calls are TRBV3-1 and TRBJ1-1; no clear D gene. Deletions cut 6 bases from V and 7 bases from J, with 12 bases between. The CDR3 spans 12 residues. Germline V lookup: CDR1 LGHDT, CDR2 YNNKEL (reference sequence). CDR3: CASSQSRGEAFF. In DNA form, the CDR3 reads TGTGCCAGCAGTCAATCCCGGGGTGAAGCTTTCTTT.

The chain couples TRBV6-5 to TRBJ2-5; TRBD1 or TRBD2 may be the D gene (5 bases each). Near its end, the DNA agrees better with TRBJ2-7, so the J call may be wrong. There are 14 residues in the CDR3. Germline lookup yields CDR1 MNHEY and CDR2 SVGAGI. The CDR3 sequence is CASGTAGGFYEQYF. The CDR3 DNA reads as TGTGCCAGCGGGACGGCAGGTGGATTCTACGAGCAGTACTTC.

J is TRBJ2-1 and V is TRBV6-5, with 7 bases lining up with TRBD1. The V segment lost 0 bases and the J segment 4 bases; nucleotides outside the gene matches: 9. Germline-derived CDR1 and CDR2 are MNHEY and SVGAGI. CDR3 length: 17 amino acids. CDR3 nucleotides: TGTGCCAGCAGTTACTCGACGACAGGGTTGAGGTACAATGAGCAGTTCTTC. Its protein product is CASSYSTTGLRYNEQFF.

This clonotype has a count of ten or more. The CDR3 reads CASSLEASGGASTDTQYF. DNA for the CDR3: TGTGCCAGCAGCTTAGAGGCTAGCGGGGGGGCTAGCACAGATACGCAGTATTTT. This sequence joins TRBV7-2 and TRBJ2-3; 12 bases line up with TRBD2. Germline V gene data show CDR1 as SGHTA and CDR2 as FQGNSA. CDR3 length: 18 residues. J gave up 0 bases and V 1 base, and 5 bases lay outside the gene matches.

The rearrangement joins TRBV24-1 to TRBJ2-3; tentatively, D is TRBD1 (6 bases). Trimming removed 8 bases from V and 3 bases from J, with 17 bases in between. From germline, CDR1 is KGHDR and CDR2 SFDVKD. CDR3 length: 15 amino acids. CDR3 DNA: TGTGCCACCATGGAAGGGGGTTTAGGTACAGATACGCAGTATTTT. Translated, it gives CATMEGGLGTDTQYF.

The rearrangement joins TRBV9 to TRBJ1-6; TRBD1 matches at 9 bases. Trimming took 0 bases from V and 7 from J; bases not matched to a gene: 11. Germline CDR1 SGDLS, CDR2 YYNGEE. This CDR3 is 18 amino acids long. The chain's CDR3 is CASSVGKGQGGQNSPLHF. CDR3 DNA sequence: TGTGCCAGCAGCGTAGGAAAGGGACAGGGAGGTCAAAATTCACCCCTCCACTTT.